These T cell receptor beta chains were read from a single sample in a study of T cell responses to AZD1222 COVID-19 vaccine. Using immunoSEQ multiplex PCR, the repertoire was profiled, and TCRdb retains in-frame clones only, with some absent. The repertoire holds 130,000 to 150,000 clones, with approximately 89% as singletons. The sequences come from peripheral blood, collected on day 0 of AZD1222 vaccination. The receptors were sampled from an adult in good health. Both conserved end residues are part of each CDR3. Fields, in order: V gene, clone size, J gene, D gene, CDR3 protein, CDR3 DNA. The D gene is left open where the match is weak. The size of a clone is reported for some rows only, either as once, few or many, or as a class for expanded clones.

v_gene: TRBV5-6
abundance: -
j_gene: TRBJ2-1
d_gene: TRBD2
CDR3aa: CASTETSGSLVAYNEQFF
CDR3nt: TGTGCCAGCACCGAGACTAGCGGGAGTTTGGTCGCCTACAATGAGCAGTTCTTC

v_gene: TRBV5-1
abundance: -
j_gene: TRBJ2-7
d_gene: -
CDR3aa: CASSPRDAAYEQYF
CDR3nt: TGCGCCAGCAGCCCCCGGGACGCCGCCTACGAGCAGTACTTC

v_gene: TRBV4-3
abundance: few
j_gene: TRBJ2-7
d_gene: TRBD2
CDR3aa: CASSQGLGGSYEQYF
CDR3nt: TGCGCCAGCAGCCAAGGTCTGGGAGGGTCCTACGAGCAGTACTTC

v_gene: TRBV29-1
abundance: -
j_gene: TRBJ1-3
d_gene: -
CDR3aa: CSVEGGDHGNTIYF
CDR3nt: TGCAGCGTTGAAGGTGGCGATCATGGAAACACCATATATTTT

v_gene: TRBV19
abundance: -
j_gene: TRBJ2-2
d_gene: TRBD1
CDR3aa: CASSARGLPYTGELFF
CDR3nt: TGTGCCAGTAGTGCGAGGGGGCTCCCTTACACCGGGGAGCTGTTTTTT

v_gene: TRBV3-1/TRBV3-2
abundance: -
j_gene: TRBJ1-2
d_gene: -
CDR3aa: CASSLTAGGYGYTF
CDR3nt: TGTGCCAGCAGCCTAACAGCAGGCGGGTATGGCTACACCTTC

v_gene: TRBV7-2
abundance: -
j_gene: TRBJ1-5
d_gene: -
CDR3aa: CASSPAGGNQPQHF
CDR3nt: TGTGCCAGCAGCCCCGCGGGGGGCAATCAGCCCCAGCATTTT

v_gene: TRBV6-4
abundance: -
j_gene: TRBJ2-3
d_gene: -
CDR3aa: CASSESADSGTQYF
CDR3nt: TGTGCCAGCAGTGAGTCGGCTGATTCAGGGACGCAGTATTTT

v_gene: TRBV3-1/TRBV3-2
abundance: -
j_gene: TRBJ2-2
d_gene: TRBD2
CDR3aa: CASSQPRLAGTGELFF
CDR3nt: TGTGCCAGCAGCCAACCTAGACTAGCGGGGACCGGGGAGCTGTTTTTT

v_gene: TRBV28
abundance: -
j_gene: TRBJ2-7
d_gene: TRBD2
CDR3aa: CASREHQERDVEQYF
CDR3nt: TGTGCCAGCAGGGAACACCAGGAGCGGGATGTCGAGCAGTACTTC

v_gene: TRBV15
abundance: once
j_gene: TRBJ2-5
d_gene: -
CDR3aa: CATSARVYQETQYF
CDR3nt: TGTGCCACCAGCGCCAGGGTGTACCAAGAGACCCAGTACTTC

v_gene: TRBV19
abundance: -
j_gene: TRBJ2-1
d_gene: TRBD1
CDR3aa: CASSIQGAAHNEQFF
CDR3nt: TGTGCCAGTAGTATCCAGGGGGCTGCTCACAATGAGCAGTTCTTC

v_gene: TRBV5-4
abundance: -
j_gene: TRBJ1-2
d_gene: TRBD1
CDR3aa: CASSPRRDRGPNYGYTF
CDR3nt: TGTGCCAGCAGCCCTCGGCGGGACAGGGGTCCTAACTATGGCTACACCTTC